These 9 T cell receptor beta chains were sequenced from one sample in a study of cytomegalovirus exposure and HLA in healthy donors. In the PCR, 60 Vbeta and 13 Jbeta primers were used. The data were produced by immunoSEQ multiplex PCR, yet TCRdb's version contains in-frame clones alone and is incomplete. The sample has some 96,000 clones; approximately 72% are singletons. Sequencing input: PBMCs. The receptors stem from a middle-aged man in good health and CMV-seropositive.

CDR3 loop: CASSQDRLERQYF. CDR3 coding DNA: TGTGCCAGCAGCCAAGACCGGTTGGAGCGGCAGTACTTC. The gene calls are TRBV14 and TRBJ2-7, with D hard to call. Germline V gene data show CDR1 as SGHDN and CDR2 as FVKESK. Deletions cut 0 bases from V and 9 bases from J, with 12 bases between. This CDR3 spans 13 amino acids.

The chain joins TRBV6-6 to TRBJ2-2; no reliable D call. Germline CDR1 is MNHNY and CDR2 is SVGAGI (reference sequence). V was pared by 8 bases and J by 5 bases, with 6 bases between. CDR3 length: 11 amino acids. The CDR3, as DNA: TGTGCCAGCCTTCAGACCGGGGAGCTGTTTTTT. Translated: CASLQTGELFF.

The V call is TRBV5-5, the J call TRBJ2-1; TRBD2 matches at 10 bases. This CDR3 spans 14 amino acids. V was pared by 5 bases and J by 6 bases, with 5 bases of the junction left unmatched. Germline CDR1 and CDR2: SGHKS and YYEKEE (reference sequence). The CDR3 sequence: CASRLAGVGNEQFF. The DNA of the CDR3 is TGTGCCAGCAGGCTAGCGGGAGTGGGCAATGAGCAGTTCTTC.

This clone has just one count. This chain joins TRBV6-1 and TRBJ1-4; D is perhaps TRBD1 (5 bases). The CDR3 runs 14 residues. Trimming shortened V by 2 bases and J by 6 bases, and 10 bases separated the two germline ends. CDR1 and CDR2 from the germline V gene are MNHNS and SASEGT. CDR3 amino acids: CASSEYGGDEKLFF. Here the CDR3 DNA reads TGTGCCAGCAGTGAATATGGGGGGGATGAAAAACTGTTTTTT.

The V gene is TRBV10-1, the J gene TRBJ2-7, with TRBD2 as a possible D gene (6 bases). Germline V gives CDR1 WNHNN, CDR2 SYGVQD (reference sequence). V was pared by 2 bases and J by 7 bases, with 12 bases between. This CDR3 region has 13 residues. Here the CDR3 reads CASSEAPAGEQYF. The DNA of the CDR3 is TGCGCCAGCAGTGAGGCACCGGCGGGAGAGCAGTACTTC.

This sequence joins TRBV6-1 and TRBJ1-4, with 7 bases aligning to TRBD1. Germline V gene sequence: CDR1 MNHNS, CDR2 SASEGT. This CDR3 comprises 14 residues. With V trimmed by 7 bases and J by 6 bases, 8 bases remained unmatched. This chain's CDR3 is CASISDRLDEKLFF. In DNA form, the CDR3 reads TGTGCCAGCATCTCGGACAGGTTGGATGAAAAACTGTTTTTT.

This chain uses TRBV19 with TRBJ2-6; D might be TRBD1 (5 bases). The germline V gene encodes CDR1 LNHDA and CDR2 SQIVND (reference sequence). This CDR3 spans 16 amino acids. The ends were cut back, 8 bases at V and 0 bases at J, with 14 bases in the middle. Here the CDR3 DNA reads TGTGCCAGTGATTACAGGTCTGACTCTGGGGCCAACGTCCTGACTTTC. It encodes CASDYRSDSGANVLTF.

The chain joins TRBV7-8 to TRBJ1-4, with 7 bases fitting TRBD1. With 6 bases clipped from V and 6 bases from J, the junction kept 7 bases outside the gene matches. Germline-derived CDR1 and CDR2 are SGHVS and FQNEAQ. This CDR3 contains 14 residues. The CDR3 loop reads CASRPDRVDEKLFF. The CDR3 DNA sequence: TGTGCCAGCAGACCCGACAGGGTAGATGAAAAACTGTTTTTT.

The chain has TRBV5-1 and TRBJ2-5; TRBD1 is a possible D gene (6 bases). The germline V gene encodes CDR1 SGHRS and CDR2 YFSETQ. V was trimmed by 3 bases and J by 1 base, leaving 16 bases between them. This CDR3 comprises 16 residues. The CDR3 sequence: CASSSGPQGTQETQYF. CDR3 DNA sequence: TGCGCCAGCAGCTCTGGCCCCCAGGGGACCCAAGAGACCCAGTACTTC.